Sequencing of this T cell receptor (beta chain) was carried out in a study of molecular identifiers for immune sequencing clone quantification. Findings and caveats of the study: The share of molecules held by clones above 20 RNA copies was over 97% in effector cells and under 1% in naive cells.

Sorted inputs of about 19,000 to 1,000,000 cells, with 10%, 30% or 50% RNA, yielded naive CD8 libraries. Based on a CD8+CD4-CCR7+CD45RA+ profile, naive CD8 T cells were sorted. The CDR3 length is 13 residues. Germline V lookup: CDR1 PRHDT, CDR2 FYEKMQ (reference sequence). With regard to this clonotype: Its specificity is not known. An end of the junction does not agree with germline; a read error may underlie this.

Both previously described methods and listed TCR primers were employed to make bulk TCR libraries. TCRdb used MiXCR to reprocess the PCR reads, holding one entry per CDR3 protein. The sample includes some 650,000 distinct CDR3 sequences, just under 20% of them seen just once. Sequencing was carried out using naive CD8+ T cells from blood, with Jurkat cell RNA spiked in. Subset specified: FACS-sorted CD8+CD4-CCR7+CD45RA+ naive T cells. The rearrangement joins TRBV13 to TRBJ2-4; TRBD1 might be the D (5 bases). The receptor was isolated from a human donor in good health. Some libraries in this study had Jurkat cell RNA spiked in. CDR3 DNA: TGTGCCAGCAGCTTGGGGCTGAAAAACATTCGGTACTTC. Its translation is CASSLGLKNIRYF.